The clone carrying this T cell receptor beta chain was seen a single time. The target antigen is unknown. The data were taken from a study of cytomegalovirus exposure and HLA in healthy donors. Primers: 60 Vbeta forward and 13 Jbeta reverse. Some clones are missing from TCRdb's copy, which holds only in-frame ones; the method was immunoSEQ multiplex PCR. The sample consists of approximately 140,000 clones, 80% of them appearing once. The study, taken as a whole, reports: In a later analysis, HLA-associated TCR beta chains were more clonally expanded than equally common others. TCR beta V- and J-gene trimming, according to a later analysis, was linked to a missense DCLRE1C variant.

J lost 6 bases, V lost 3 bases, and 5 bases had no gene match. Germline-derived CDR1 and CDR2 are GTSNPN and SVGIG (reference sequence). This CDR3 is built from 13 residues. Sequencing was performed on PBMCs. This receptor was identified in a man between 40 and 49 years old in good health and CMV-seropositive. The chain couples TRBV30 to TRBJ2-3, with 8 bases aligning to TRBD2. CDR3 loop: CAWRTGGVDTQYF. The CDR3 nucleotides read TGTGCCTGGAGGACGGGAGGGGTTGATACGCAGTATTTT.